Each of the 3 T cell receptor beta chains below was sequenced from the same sample in a study of identifying expanded T cells in peripheral blood. The protocol was immunoSEQ multiplex PCR, while the TCRdb copy is restricted to in-frame clones and leaves out a portion. The table records 80,000 to 90,000 clones, about 88% of them present only once. Sequencing input: blood. The receptors were gathered from a person between 18 and 75 years old in good health.

The rearrangement joins TRBV4-1 to TRBJ2-1, with D perhaps given as TRBD1 or TRBD2 (5 bases each). Germline CDR1 and CDR2: MGHRA and YSYEKL. The CDR3 extends over 16 amino acids. The V end lost 3 bases, the J end lost 8 bases, and 20 bases lay between the germline ends. CDR3 in DNA: TGCGCCAGCAGCCACGTAGGGACCCAGAGAAGGGATGAGCAGTTCTTC. This codes for CASSHVGTQRRDEQFF.

V and J are TRBV9 and TRBJ2-5; tentatively, D is TRBD2 (5 bases). The V end lost 0 bases, the J end lost 5 bases, and 11 bases lay between the germline ends. This CDR3 spans 14 amino acids. CDR1 is SGDLS, CDR2 YYNGEE, per germline. CDR3 sequence (DNA): TGTGCCAGCAGCGTAGGAGCGGTTGAGGAGACCCAGTACTTC. Its translation: CASSVGAVEETQYF.

The V call is TRBV4-1, the J call TRBJ1-2; D is undetermined. Trimming stripped 0 bases from V and 1 base from J, with 9 bases between. The CDR3 totals 15 residues. Germline V CDR1 and CDR2: MGHRA, YSYEKL. For the CDR3, the DNA is TGCGCCAGCAGCCAAGATCCGGAGTATAACTATGGCTACACCTTC. It translates to CASSQDPEYNYGYTF.